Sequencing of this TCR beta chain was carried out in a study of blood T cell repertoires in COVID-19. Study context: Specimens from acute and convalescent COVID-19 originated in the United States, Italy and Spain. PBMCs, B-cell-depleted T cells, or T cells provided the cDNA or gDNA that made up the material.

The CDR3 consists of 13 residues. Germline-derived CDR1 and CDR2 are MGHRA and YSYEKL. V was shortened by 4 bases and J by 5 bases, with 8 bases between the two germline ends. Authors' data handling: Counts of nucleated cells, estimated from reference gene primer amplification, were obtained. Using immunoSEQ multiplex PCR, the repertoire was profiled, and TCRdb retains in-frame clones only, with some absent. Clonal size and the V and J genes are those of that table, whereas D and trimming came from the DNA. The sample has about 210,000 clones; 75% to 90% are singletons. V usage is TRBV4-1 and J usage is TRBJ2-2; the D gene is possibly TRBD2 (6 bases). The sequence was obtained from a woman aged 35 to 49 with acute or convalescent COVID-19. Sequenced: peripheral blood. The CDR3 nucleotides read TGCGCCAGCAGCCCCAGCGGGACCGGGGAGCTGTTTTTT. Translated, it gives CASSPSGTGELFF.